The next 15 T cell receptor beta chains were all read from a single sample in a study of cytomegalovirus exposure and HLA in healthy donors (dated by TCRdb to 2015 to 2018). The protocol used for the library was the immunoSEQ multiplex PCR assay. For the multiplex PCR, a mixture combining 60 forward primers for TCR Vbeta segments and 13 reverse primers for TCR Jbeta segments was used. TCRdb re-hosts the immuneACCESS table, in-frame sequences only. Its copies lack some clones; in the studies checked, an unresolved V gene accounts for under half of them, and the cause for the rest is not known. This sample has roughly 100,000 clones in its table, and around 80% of those were observed once. The ten largest clones represent around 6.9% of the sample. The sequenced sample consisted of PBMCs. These receptors were taken from a man aged 25 to 45 in good health and CMV-seropositive.

This chain links TRBV28 with TRBJ1-2; 7 nucleotides align to TRBD1. Germline assignment: CDR1 MDHEN and CDR2 SYDVKM. The CDR3 contains 15 residues. J lost 5 bases, V lost 6 bases, and 12 bases had no gene match. The CDR3 DNA sequence: TGTGCCAGCAGCCGTGCAGGGGGAGTAGGGTATGGCTACACCTTC. Protein sequence: CASSRAGGVGYGYTF.

The V gene is TRBV6-5, the J gene TRBJ2-2, with D possibly TRBD2 on 5 matching bases. V was shortened by 6 bases and J by 6 bases, with 11 bases between the two germline ends. CDR3 size: 13 residues. Germline values: CDR1 MNHEY, CDR2 SVGAGI. The CDR3 DNA follows: TGTGCCAGCAGGAGGGTTCAAGCCGGGGAGCTGTTTTTT. Protein sequence: CASRRVQAGELFF.

The chain links TRBV15 to TRBJ2-1; weak D call: TRBD2 (7 bases). Germline V gene data show CDR1 as LNHNV and CDR2 as YYDKDF (reference sequence). Trimming stripped 7 bases from V and 3 bases from J, with 19 bases between. The CDR3 is 16 amino acids. The CDR3 loop is CATTEGGGAGYNEQFF. In nucleotides, the CDR3 is TGTGCCACCACCGAGGGCGGGGGCGCGGGCTACAATGAGCAGTTCTTC.

This chain links TRBV4-3 with TRBJ1-6, with D perhaps TRBD1 (5 bases). This CDR3 has 17 amino acids. The germline V and J ends were trimmed by 8 bases and 0 bases, with 17 bases remaining between them. In germline, CDR1 is LGHNA, CDR2 YSLEER. Written as DNA, the CDR3 is TGCGCCAGCCGGGGGGGTGGTTTGAGCTCCTATAATTCACCCCTCCACTTT. Protein: CASRGGGLSSYNSPLHF.

This clone was observed a handful of times. V is TRBV5-1 and J is TRBJ1-4, with 8 nucleotides matching TRBD1. V trimming: 5 bases; J trimming: 5 bases; junction bases outside the gene matches: 5. Germline values: CDR1 SGHRS, CDR2 YFSETQ. The CDR3 has 14 amino acids. CDR3 nucleotides: TGCGCCAGCAGACCAACAGGGGGGAATGAAAAACTGTTTTTT. Translating gives CASRPTGGNEKLFF.

This rearrangement joins TRBV7-2 to TRBJ1-4; no clear D. The CDR3 is made up of 14 amino acids. Germline loops: CDR1 SGHTA, CDR2 FQGNSA. V lost 4 bases, J lost 7 bases, and 13 bases lay in between. DNA for the CDR3: TGTGCCAGCAGCTCCCCCCCGGCGGGTGAAAAACTGTTTTTT. Residues: CASSSPPAGEKLFF.

In DNA form, the CDR3 reads TGTGCCAGCAGTGAAGCGCAGGGACAGGGGTTAGGGGAGCTGTTTTTT. Protein product: CASSEAQGQGLGELFF. The V gene is TRBV6-1, the J gene TRBJ2-2; 10 positions match TRBD1. CDR3 length: 16 residues. CDR1 MNHNS and CDR2 SASEGT come from the germline V gene. The V and J ends lost 0 bases and 8 bases, in that order; junction bases with no gene match: 6.

This rearrangement joins TRBV19 to TRBJ2-2; TRBD1 is a possible D gene (6 bases). Germline lookup yields CDR1 LNHDA and CDR2 SQIVND (reference sequence). The germline V and J ends were trimmed by 6 bases and 7 bases, with 18 bases remaining between them. The CDR3 covers 15 residues. CDR3 nucleotide sequence: TGTGCCAGTAGCATTACAGGGACGGCGGGCGGGGAGCTGTTTTTT. Translating it yields CASSITGTAGGELFF.

V usage is TRBV30 and J usage is TRBJ2-5; 7 positions match TRBD2. The J segment lost 5 bases and the V segment lost 2 bases, leaving 17 bases of the junction unmatched. The CDR3 sequence is 17 residues long. CDR1 and CDR2 (germline): GTSNPN, SVGIG (reference sequence). The CDR3 reads CAWSFPGLNSPWETQYF. The CDR3 nucleotides are TGTGCCTGGAGTTTCCCGGGACTAAACTCTCCCTGGGAGACCCAGTACTTC.

The chain couples TRBV7-8 to TRBJ1-2; D gene uncertain. V was cut by 2 bases and J by 5 bases, with 9 bases left in between. The CDR3 covers 13 residues. CDR1 SGHVS and CDR2 FQNEAQ come from the germline V gene. CDR3 in amino acids: CASSLSHGYGYTF. CDR3 coding DNA: TGTGCCAGCAGCTTATCGCACGGGTATGGCTACACCTTC.

The rearrangement joins TRBV7-2 to TRBJ2-7; a possible D gene is TRBD2 (5 bases). Germline V gives CDR1 SGHTA, CDR2 FQGNSA. Trimming stripped 1 base from V and 9 bases from J, with 10 bases between. This CDR3 is 12 amino acids long. The CDR3 DNA reads as TGTGCCAGCAGCTTAGTCGGGGAATGGCAGTACTTC. Translation: CASSLVGEWQYF.

This chain links TRBV4-3 with TRBJ1-1; D may be TRBD1 (6 bases). The CDR3 loop spans 15 amino acids. Trimming left V 0 bases short and J 4 bases short, with 12 bases between. Germline CDR1 is LGHNA and CDR2 is YSLEER. CDR3 loop: CASSQEEDRSTEAFF. The CDR3 DNA reads TGCGCCAGCAGCCAAGAGGAGGACAGAAGCACTGAAGCTTTCTTT.

The rearrangement links TRBV5-1 to TRBJ1-4; D gene unclear. In germline, CDR1 is SGHRS, CDR2 YFSETQ. Trimming removed 0 bases at V and 4 bases at J, with 4 bases between. There are 13 residues in the CDR3. The CDR3 reads CASSLDGNEKLFF. The CDR3 DNA reads TGCGCCAGCAGCTTGGACGGTAATGAAAAACTGTTTTTT.

The chain recombines TRBV19 with TRBJ1-4, with a weak D call TRBD1 (6 bases). The V and J ends lost 3 bases and 14 bases respectively, with 13 bases between them. This CDR3 is 12 amino acids long. CDR1 LNHDA and CDR2 SQIVND come from the germline V gene (reference sequence). CDR3 in DNA: TGTGCCAGTAGTATTTCTACAGGGCCGCTGTTTTTT. It yields the protein CASSISTGPLFF.

DNA of the CDR3: TGTGCCTGGCAGAAGAGGAGGGAACTGTTTTTT. Protein product: CAWQKRRELFF. The rearrangement uses TRBV30 and TRBJ1-4; D remains ambiguous. Germline V gene data show CDR1 as GTSNPN and CDR2 as SVGIG (reference sequence). The CDR3 is made up of 11 amino acids. V was cut by 5 bases and J by 12 bases, with 13 bases left in between.